Following are 18 T cell receptor beta chains from one sample sequenced in a study of a mutant IDH1 vaccine in newly diagnosed glioma (dated by TCRdb to about 2021). Libraries came from the immunoSEQ multiplex PCR assay. Not all clones reach the TCRdb copy of this immuneACCESS table, which keeps in-frame sequences only. Checked studies attribute under half of the gap to unresolved V genes and leave the rest unexplained. The sample contains 50,000 to 65,000 clones, over 75% of them found a single time. The leading ten clones occupy about 2.4% of the sample. These TCRs' antigens remain unknown. This sample's time point label indicates: week 11, during vaccination. Each vaccine dose, consisting of 300 ug of a 20-mer mutant IDH1 peptide in Montanide, was administered subcutaneously with topical imiquimod. Sequencing was performed on PBMCs, taken from a glioma patient whose treatment included an IDH1 peptide vaccine. Every receptor here comes from a man over 45 with glioma.

V is TRBV5-1 and J is TRBJ2-7; 7 positions agree with TRBD1. Germline trimming cut 4 bases from V and 0 bases from J; bases unmatched to any gene: 7. This CDR3 region has 15 residues. Germline V lookup: CDR1 SGHRS, CDR2 YFSETQ. The CDR3, as DNA: TGCGCCAGCAGCCCCCCGACAGGGAGCTCCTACGAGCAGTACTTC. Protein product: CASSPPTGSSYEQYF.

The rearrangement links TRBV5-1 to TRBJ1-5, with TRBD1 matching over 9 bases. The V gene's germline CDR1 is SGHRS and CDR2 YFSETQ. V lost 0 bases and J lost 5; bases outside the gene matches: 6. The CDR3 has 16 amino acids. CDR3 bases: TGCGCCAGCAGCTTGGAAGGGACAGGGAAAGATCAGCCCCAGCATTTT. It specifies CASSLEGTGKDQPQHF.

The chain combines TRBV30 with TRBJ1-3; D is ambiguous. V was trimmed by 0 bases and J by 4 bases, leaving 7 bases between them. Germline CDR1 GTSNPN, CDR2 SVGIG (reference sequence). CDR3 length: 13 amino acids. The CDR3 spells CAWSVLSGNTIYF. CDR3 sequence (DNA): TGTGCCTGGAGTGTACTCTCGGGAAACACCATATATTTT.

CDR3 coding DNA: TGTGCCAGCAGTTTATTCGGCAGGCCCCAGGCCACTGAAGCTTTCTTT. Its translation: CASSLFGRPQATEAFF. The rearrangement uses TRBV27 and TRBJ1-1; D is ambiguous. Between the trimmed V and J ends, which lost 1 base and 4 bases, there was a span of 16 bases. The CDR3 contains 16 residues. The germline V gene has CDR1 MNHEY and CDR2 SMNVEV (reference sequence).

V usage is TRBV7-8 and J usage is TRBJ2-1; 8 positions match TRBD2. Germline loops: CDR1 SGHVS, CDR2 FQNEAQ. V shed 3 bases and J 12 bases; nucleotides not matched to a gene: 22. The CDR3 contains 18 residues. CDR3: CASSFGLGLSGGPGGQFF. CDR3 nucleotides: TGTGCCAGCAGCTTTGGGCTGGGGTTGAGCGGGGGTCCCGGGGGGCAGTTCTTC.

J is TRBJ2-1 and V is TRBV7-8; D might be TRBD2 (7 bases). Germline-derived CDR1 and CDR2 are SGHVS and FQNEAQ. The CDR3 spans 15 residues. Trimming cost V 5 bases and J 2 bases, with 13 bases left between them. This CDR3 reads CASSPGGVAYNEQFF. The CDR3 bases are TGTGCCAGCAGCCCGGGGGGCGTCGCCTACAATGAGCAGTTCTTC.

This clone was detected only a few times. CDR3 amino acids: CASSYWSRVEGTQYF. CDR3 DNA sequence: TGTGCCAGCAGTTATTGGAGCAGGGTGGAGGGGACGCAGTATTTT. V gene TRBV6-6 combines with J gene TRBJ2-3, with TRBD2 as a possible D gene (6 bases). The CDR3 totals 15 residues. The germline CDR1 and CDR2 sequences are MNHNY and SVGAGI (reference sequence). V was shortened by 3 bases and J by 9 bases, with 19 bases between the two germline ends.

The CDR3 DNA follows: TGTGCCAGCTCGGGACTAGTTTACAATGAGCAGTTCTTC. Translated: CASSGLVYNEQFF. This chain uses TRBV7-8 with TRBJ2-1, with 8 bases aligning to TRBD2. The V gene's germline CDR1 is SGHVS and CDR2 FQNEAQ. CDR3 length: 13 amino acids. With 8 bases clipped from V and 4 bases from J, the junction kept 4 bases outside the gene matches.

J is TRBJ2-1 and V is TRBV11-2; a weak D match, TRBD2 (7 bases). Germline V lookup: CDR1 SGHAT, CDR2 FQNNGV. V was shortened by 5 bases and J by 4 bases, with 15 bases between the two germline ends. The CDR3 runs 15 residues. The CDR3 bases are TGTGCCAGCAGCCCCCACCGGGGGGCGTACAATGAGCAGTTCTTC. Protein: CASSPHRGAYNEQFF. The full variable domain, with the rest looked up from reference TRBV11-2 and TRBJ2-1, is EAGVAQSPRYKIIEKRQSVAFWCNPISGHATLYWYQQILGQGPKLLIQFQNNGVVDDSQLPKDRFSAERLKGVDSTLKIQPAKLEDSAVYLCASSPHRGAYNEQFFGPGTRLTVL.

J is TRBJ2-5 and V is TRBV29-1; D tentatively reads TRBD1 or TRBD2 (5 bases each). The CDR3 loop spans 13 amino acids. Germline V gene lookup returns CDR1 SQVTM and CDR2 ANQGSEA. Trimming cost V 6 bases and J 2 bases, with 13 bases left between them. The CDR3 sequence is CSVKKGPQETQYF. In DNA form, the CDR3 reads TGCAGCGTCAAAAAGGGACCGCAAGAGACCCAGTACTTC.

The chain combines TRBV9 with TRBJ2-3, with TRBD2 identical over 8 bases. Germline assignment: CDR1 SGDLS and CDR2 YYNGEE. CDR3 length: 15 amino acids. V shed 4 bases and J 0 bases; nucleotides not matched to a gene: 4. For the CDR3, the DNA is TGTGCCAGCAGCTATAGCGGGGCTAGCACAGATACGCAGTATTTT. It encodes CASSYSGASTDTQYF.

This clone was picked up one time. The rearrangement links TRBV10-3 to TRBJ1-6, with TRBD1 matching over 7 bases. Germline loops: CDR1 ENHRY, CDR2 SYGVKD. The CDR3 runs 13 residues. Trimming took 4 bases from V and 8 from J; bases not matched to a gene: 2. CDR3 region: CAISGQGDSPLHF. In DNA form, the CDR3 reads TGTGCCATCAGTGGACAGGGAGATTCACCCCTCCACTTT.

The chain is built from TRBV25-1 and TRBJ1-4; 7 bases agree with TRBD1. CDR1 and CDR2 (germline): MGHDK, SYGVNS. V shed 8 bases, J shed 7 bases, and the junction held 10 bases outside the gene matches. This CDR3 comprises 14 residues. The CDR3 loop reads CASSLGQPTEKLFF. In DNA form, the CDR3 reads TGTGCCAGCTCATTGGGACAGCCGACTGAAAAACTGTTTTTT.

This clone was counted once. V usage is TRBV5-4 and J usage is TRBJ1-1, with 10 bases fitting TRBD1. The CDR3 runs to 14 residues. V lost 4 bases and J lost 5; bases outside the gene matches: 5. Germline CDR1 SGHNT, CDR2 YYREEE (reference sequence). Here the CDR3 DNA reads TGTGCCAGCAGCCCAGACAGGGGGCGAACTGAAGCTTTCTTT. It translates to CASSPDRGRTEAFF.

This chain uses TRBV15 with TRBJ2-1, with 9 bases identical to TRBD2. Germline assignment: CDR1 LNHNV and CDR2 YYDKDF (reference sequence). V lost 5 bases to trimming and J lost 10 bases; unmatched junction nucleotides: 9. The CDR3 length is 14 residues. CDR3 amino acids: CATSETSGRGEQFF. CDR3 coding DNA: TGTGCCACCAGCGAAACTAGCGGGCGAGGGGAGCAGTTCTTC.

The V call is TRBV7-2, the J call TRBJ2-1; D unresolved. Germline V gives CDR1 SGHTA, CDR2 FQGNSA. With 3 bases removed from V and 0 bases from J, the gap between germline ends came to 9 bases. The CDR3 length is 15 residues. The CDR3 loop reads CASSFSLFSYNEQFF. The CDR3 DNA is TGTGCCAGCAGCTTCTCACTTTTCTCCTACAATGAGCAGTTCTTC.

The chain joins TRBV4-3 to TRBJ1-2; perhaps TRBD1 as D (5 bases). The CDR3 extends over 16 amino acids. CDR1 is LGHNA, CDR2 YSLEER, per germline. The V gene lost 0 bases and the J gene lost 3 bases, with 14 bases spanning the gap. CDR3 region: CASSQDTGGEDYGYTF. Here the CDR3 DNA reads TGCGCCAGCAGCCAAGATACGGGGGGAGAGGACTATGGCTACACCTTC.

This sequence joins TRBV5-1 and TRBJ1-4, with 9 bases fitting TRBD1. CDR1 SGHRS and CDR2 YFSETQ come from the germline V gene. The CDR3 is 14 amino acids. The V segment lost 4 bases and the J segment 8 bases; nucleotides outside the gene matches: 6. CDR3 sequence reads: CASSATGGWEKLFF. The CDR3 DNA reads TGCGCCAGCAGCGCCACAGGGGGCTGGGAAAAACTGTTTTTT.